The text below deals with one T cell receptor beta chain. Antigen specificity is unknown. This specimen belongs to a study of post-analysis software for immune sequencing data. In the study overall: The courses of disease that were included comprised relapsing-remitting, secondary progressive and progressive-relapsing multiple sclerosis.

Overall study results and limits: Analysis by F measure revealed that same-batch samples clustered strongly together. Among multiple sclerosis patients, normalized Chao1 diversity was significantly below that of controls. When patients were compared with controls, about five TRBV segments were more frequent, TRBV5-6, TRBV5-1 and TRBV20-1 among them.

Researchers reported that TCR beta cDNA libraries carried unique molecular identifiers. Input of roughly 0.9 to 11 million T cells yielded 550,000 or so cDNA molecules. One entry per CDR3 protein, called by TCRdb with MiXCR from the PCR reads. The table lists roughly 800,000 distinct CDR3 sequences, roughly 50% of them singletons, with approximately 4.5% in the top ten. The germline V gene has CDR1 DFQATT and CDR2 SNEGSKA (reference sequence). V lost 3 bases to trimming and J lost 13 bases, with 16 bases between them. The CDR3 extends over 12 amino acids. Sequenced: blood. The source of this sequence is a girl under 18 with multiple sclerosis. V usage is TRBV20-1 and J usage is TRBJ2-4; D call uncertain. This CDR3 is CSARLVSNEQYF. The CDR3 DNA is TGCAGTGCTAGGTTGGTATCCAATGAGCAGTACTTC.